This T cell receptor (beta chain) was sequenced for a study of T cell responses to AZD1222 COVID-19 vaccine. A note on this clone: The antigen is not known.

Study findings and constraints: Targeting of unmutated variant regions was reportedly seen in nearly half of spike-specific TCRs. Baseline antibody screening turned up just six seropositive AZD1222 recipients.

Trimming stripped 4 bases from V and 7 bases from J, with 17 bases between. The CDR3 is 14 residues long. The germline gives CDR1 SGHNT, CDR2 YENEEA. Using immunoSEQ multiplex PCR, the repertoire was profiled, and TCRdb retains in-frame clones only, with some absent. This table has approximately 110,000 clones, roughly 85% appearing once. The sample here was peripheral blood, taken 28 days after the second AZD1222 dose. This sequence joins TRBV11-3 and TRBJ2-7; possible D gene TRBD2, 6 bases. This TCR was sampled from an adult who received the AZD1222 COVID-19 vaccine. Here the CDR3 DNA reads TGTGCCAGCAGCTCCGGGACTCGTCTCGGGGAGCAGTACTTC. This encodes CASSSGTRLGEQYF.